The next 17 T cell receptor beta chains were all read from a single sample in a study of blood T cell repertoires in COVID-19. Using immunoSEQ multiplex PCR, the repertoire was profiled, and TCRdb retains in-frame clones only, with some absent. This sample yields about 180,000 clones, of which roughly 84% are seen a single time; over 7.5% belongs to the top ten. Sequencing was carried out using peripheral blood. These receptors were obtained from a woman of 80 years or more with acute or convalescent COVID-19.

Concerning this clone: The sample contains more than one DNA sequence encoding this CDR3. This rearrangement joins TRBV30 to TRBJ2-1, with D possibly TRBD2 on 6 matching bases. The CDR3 extends over 13 amino acids. Trimming pared 0 bases from V and 5 bases from J, leaving 8 bases between. The germline gives CDR1 GTSNPN, CDR2 SVGIG (reference sequence). The CDR3 DNA reads as TGTGCCTGGAGTGTTGGGGGGAACAATGAGCAGTTCTTC. Its translation is CAWSVGGNNEQFF.

This chain links TRBV11-1 with TRBJ1-2; D is uncertain. This CDR3 has 13 amino acids. CDR1 and CDR2 (germline): SGHAT, FQDESV (reference sequence). V was clipped by 2 bases and J by 8 bases, with 12 bases between them. Written as DNA, the CDR3 is TGTGCCAGCAGCTTAATGTCGGGATTGGGCTACACCTTC. It translates to CASSLMSGLGYTF.

V gene TRBV5-1 combines with J gene TRBJ2-2, with TRBD1 matching over 9 bases. The CDR3 runs 16 residues. J lost 1 base, V lost 4 bases, and 5 bases had no gene match. CDR1 is SGHRS and CDR2 is YFSETQ in the germline V gene. The CDR3 region has the DNA TGCGCCAGCAGCCGAGCGGGACAGGGGAACACCGGGGAGCTGTTTTTT. As protein: CASSRAGQGNTGELFF.

This clone was counted between two and nine times. The V and J genes are TRBV5-6 and TRBJ1-2, with 11 bases matching TRBD1. J lost 4 bases, V lost 4 bases, and 9 bases had no gene match. The germline CDR1 and CDR2 sequences are SGHDT and YYEEEE. CDR3 size: 16 residues. CDR3 DNA sequence: TGTGCCAGCAGCCGAGGACAGGGGGCGCTGGGCTATGGCTACACCTTC. Translated, it gives CASSRGQGALGYGYTF.

The rearrangement links TRBV10-1 to TRBJ2-1; tentatively, D is TRBD2 (5 bases). This CDR3 is 16 amino acids long. Germline CDR1 reads WNHNN; CDR2 reads SYGVQD (reference sequence). Trimming cost V 0 bases and J 2 bases, with 11 bases left between them. The CDR3 loop reads CASSESNGITYNEQFF. CDR3 coding DNA: TGCGCCAGCAGTGAGTCGAACGGGATCACCTACAATGAGCAGTTCTTC.

The J gene is TRBJ1-1, the V gene TRBV24-1; D might be TRBD1 (5 bases). The CDR3 covers 13 residues. Trimming pared 7 bases from V and 0 bases from J, leaving 8 bases between. The germline V gene encodes CDR1 KGHDR and CDR2 SFDVKD. This CDR3 reads CATRDRMNTEAFF. CDR3 DNA: TGTGCCACCAGAGACAGAATGAACACTGAAGCTTTCTTT.

The chain combines TRBV7-9 with TRBJ1-6, with a weak D call TRBD1 (5 bases). Germline V gene lookup returns CDR1 SEHNR and CDR2 FQNEAQ (reference sequence). Trimming took off 1 base at V and 7 bases at J, with 14 bases between the two ends. The CDR3 totals 16 residues. CDR3 protein: CASSLVGGRGNSPLHF. CDR3 nucleotides: TGTGCCAGCAGCTTAGTAGGAGGACGGGGGAATTCACCCCTCCACTTT.

This clone has only one observation. The chain is built from TRBV27 and TRBJ2-3; 10 bases are shared with TRBD2. This CDR3 has 16 residues. The junction had 13 bases not matched to a gene; V was cut back by 8 bases and J by 5 bases. Per germline, CDR1 MNHEY and CDR2 SMNVEV (reference sequence). CDR3 loop: CASCKRAGGALDTQYF. For the CDR3, the DNA is TGTGCCAGCTGCAAGAGAGCGGGGGGGGCCTTAGATACGCAGTATTTT.

The V and J genes are TRBV19 and TRBJ2-3; TRBD2 aligns across 14 bases. The CDR3 consists of 17 residues. Per the germline V gene, CDR1 is LNHDA and CDR2 is SQIVND (reference sequence). Trimming cost V 6 bases and J 3 bases; bases outside gene matches: 8. CDR3 sequence: CASRPLTSGRVTDTQYF. The CDR3 nucleotides read TGTGCCAGTAGGCCGTTGACTAGCGGGAGGGTAACAGATACGCAGTATTTT.

V is TRBV7-3 and J is TRBJ1-2, with a possible D match to TRBD1 (6 bases). Between the trimmed V and J ends, which lost 5 bases and 2 bases, there was a span of 15 bases. Germline assignment: CDR1 SGHTA and CDR2 FQGTGA. This CDR3 region has 15 residues. CDR3: CASSPFDRPNYGYTF. The CDR3 nucleotides are TGTGCCAGCAGCCCCTTCGACAGGCCCAACTATGGCTACACCTTC.

This chain connects TRBV7-2 to TRBJ1-4; TRBD1 is a possible D gene (5 bases). The V end was cut by 7 bases, the J end by 4 bases, with 13 bases between. CDR1 and CDR2 (germline): SGHTA, FQGNSA. CDR3 length: 14 amino acids. The CDR3, as DNA: TGTGCCAGCACCCCCCGGGGGATTAATGAAAAACTGTTTTTT. This codes for CASTPRGINEKLFF.

The rearrangement uses TRBV27 and TRBJ1-1, with TRBD1 identical over 7 bases. Losses at the gene ends were 2 bases for V and 5 bases for J; bases not matched to a gene: 8. The CDR3 is 15 residues long. Per germline, CDR1 MNHEY and CDR2 SMNVEV (reference sequence). For the CDR3, the DNA is TGTGCCAGCAGTTTACGGAGGGGGCGCATGACTGAAGCTTTCTTT. It specifies CASSLRRGRMTEAFF.

The chain employs TRBV18 and TRBJ1-3; no reliable D call. The CDR3 runs to 16 residues. Trimming shortened V by 4 bases and J by 0 bases, and 13 bases separated the two germline ends. Germline lookup yields CDR1 KGHSH and CDR2 LQKENI. DNA of the CDR3: TGTGCCAGCTCACAAGCGATAGACGACTCTGGAAACACCATATATTTT. This translates into CASSQAIDDSGNTIYF.

This clone was observed once. The chain is built from TRBV7-2 and TRBJ2-1, with TRBD2 as a possible D gene (5 bases). The CDR3 sequence is 12 residues long. Per the germline V gene, CDR1 is SGHTA and CDR2 is FQGNSA. V was pared by 2 bases and J by 10 bases, with 9 bases between. CDR3 DNA sequence: TGTGCCAGCAGCTTATCGGGGTCCGAGCAGTTCTTC. Protein sequence: CASSLSGSEQFF. The full variable domain, in which reference TRBV7-2 and TRBJ2-1 provide the parts outside the CDR3, is GAGVSQSPSNKVTEKGKDVELRCDPISGHTALYWYRQSLGQGLEFLIYFQGNSAPDKSGLPSDRFSAERTGGSVSTLTIQRTQQEDSAVYLCASSLSGSEQFFGPGTRLTVL.

This sequence joins TRBV10-2 and TRBJ1-3; D may be TRBD1 (5 bases). Trimming removed 2 bases at V and 2 bases at J, with 16 bases between. Germline V gene data show CDR1 as WSHSY and CDR2 as SAAADI. This CDR3 region has 17 residues. The CDR3 is CASSERGGARTGNTIYF. CDR3 nucleotide sequence: TGCGCCAGCAGTGAGCGGGGGGGTGCCAGAACTGGAAACACCATATATTTT.

This clone was seen only once. J is TRBJ1-3 and V is TRBV19; 7 positions match TRBD1. In germline, CDR1 is LNHDA, CDR2 SQIVND (reference sequence). CDR3 length: 15 amino acids. With 6 bases clipped from V and 4 bases from J, the junction kept 9 bases outside the gene matches. The CDR3 nucleotides are TGTGCCAGTAGCCTGAGGGGACAGCGAGGAAACACCATATATTTT. Protein product: CASSLRGQRGNTIYF.

This clone was counted once. The rearrangement joins TRBV20-1 to TRBJ1-5, with D maybe TRBD1 (5 bases). Trimming stripped 3 bases from V and 2 bases from J, with 11 bases between. Looked up from germline, CDR1 is DFQATT and CDR2 is SNEGSKA (reference sequence). CDR3 length equals 14 residues. The CDR3 bases are TGCAGTGCTAGTGATACAGGAGGCAATCAGCCCCAGCATTTT. It translates to CSASDTGGNQPQHF.